This entry lists 32 T cell receptor beta chains sequenced from one sample in a study of cytomegalovirus exposure and HLA in healthy donors. The protocol was immunoSEQ multiplex PCR, while the TCRdb copy is restricted to in-frame clones and leaves out a portion. The sample records 60,000 to 85,000 clones, nearly 95% being singletons. Sequenced sample: PBMCs. The receptors were gathered from a man between 18 and 35 years old in good health and CMV-seropositive.

This chain connects TRBV6-6 to TRBJ2-7, with D maybe TRBD2 (7 bases). Per the germline V gene, CDR1 is MNHNY and CDR2 is SVGAGI (reference sequence). V lost 4 bases, J lost 5 bases, and 18 bases lay in between. The CDR3 is made up of 15 amino acids. CDR3 nucleotide sequence: TGTGCCAGCAGTTCCCACTCGGCGGGGGCTGACGAGCAGTACTTC. Translated, it gives CASSSHSAGADEQYF.

V gene TRBV6-6 combines with J gene TRBJ1-1; D gene unclear. Germline V gene data show CDR1 as MNHNY and CDR2 as SVGAGI (reference sequence). The CDR3 covers 13 residues. V lost 6 bases, J lost 4 bases, and 12 bases lay in between. CDR3 nucleotide sequence: TGTGCCAGCAGCCCGGACTTTTCCACTGAAGCTTTCTTT. This codes for CASSPDFSTEAFF.

The V call is TRBV18, the J call TRBJ1-1, with TRBD1 matching 11 bases. The germline CDR1 and CDR2 sequences are KGHSH and LQKENI. Trimming took 3 bases from V and 0 from J; bases not matched to a gene: 6. The CDR3 spans 17 residues. In DNA form, the CDR3 reads TGTGCCAGCTCACCGGGACAGGGGGGAAGCATGAACACTGAAGCTTTCTTT. Its translation: CASSPGQGGSMNTEAFF. The full variable domain, in which reference TRBV18 and TRBJ1-1 provide the parts outside the CDR3, is NAGVMQNPRHLVRRRGQEARLRCSPMKGHSHVYWYRQLPEEGLKFMVYLQKENIIDESGMPKERFSAEFPKEGPSILRIQQVVRGDSAAYFCASSPGQGGSMNTEAFFGQGTRLTVV.

The CDR3 protein is CSVEATGDEQYF. In nucleotides, the CDR3 is TGCAGCGTTGAAGCGACAGGGGACGAGCAGTACTTC. The chain couples TRBV29-1 to TRBJ2-7, with TRBD1 matching 8 bases. Germline V CDR1 and CDR2: SQVTM, ANQGSEA. The trim removed 1 base at V and 5 bases at J, leaving 1 base unmatched. CDR3 length: 12 amino acids.

This clone was picked up a small number of times. CDR3 DNA: TGTGCCAGCAGCTTGCGCAGGGAGGATGAAAAACTGTTTTTT. Encoded protein: CASSLRREDEKLFF. This chain joins TRBV7-9 and TRBJ1-4; maybe TRBD1 (5 bases). This CDR3 is 14 amino acids long. Germline V gene sequence: CDR1 SEHNR, CDR2 FQNEAQ (reference sequence). V was clipped by 3 bases and J by 6 bases, with 11 bases between them.

The V gene is TRBV5-1, the J gene TRBJ1-1, with TRBD1 matching over 9 bases. Germline V gives CDR1 SGHRS, CDR2 YFSETQ. J was trimmed by 8 bases and V by 4 bases; bases with no gene match: 9. The CDR3 has 14 residues. Written as DNA, the CDR3 is TGCGCCAGCAGCCCCCCGGACGGGACAGGGGAAGCTTTCTTT. Translated, it gives CASSPPDGTGEAFF. Based on the CDR3 plus reference TRBV5-1 and TRBJ1-1, the full variable domain is KAGVTQTPRYLIKTRGQQVTLSCSPISGHRSVSWYQQTPGQGLQFLFEYFSETQRNKGNFPGRFSGRQFSNSRSEMNVSTLELGDSALYLCASSPPDGTGEAFFGQGTRLTVV.

This rearrangement joins TRBV14 to TRBJ2-1; D possibly corresponds to TRBD2 (7 bases). The CDR3 is made up of 18 amino acids. V was shortened by 1 base and J by 5 bases, with 21 bases between the two germline ends. Germline-derived CDR1 and CDR2 are SGHDN and FVKESK. The CDR3 here is CASSQAPGEGRDNNEQFF. DNA for the CDR3: TGTGCCAGCAGCCAAGCCCCGGGGGAGGGTCGGGACAACAATGAGCAGTTCTTC.

The chain is built from TRBV5-5 and TRBJ2-2; 8 bases are a match to TRBD2. V shed 3 bases, J shed 9 bases, and the junction held 10 bases outside the gene matches. The CDR3 loop spans 15 amino acids. The V gene's germline CDR1 is SGHKS and CDR2 YYEKEE (reference sequence). CDR3 nucleotide sequence: TGTGCCAGCAGCTCCTTAGCGGGAAAAACGTGGGAGCTGTTTTTT. Residues: CASSSLAGKTWELFF.

With regard to this clone: Different DNA sequences within this sample yield the same CDR3. CDR3 region: CASSLGAGGTDTQYF. CDR3 nucleotides: TGCGCCAGCAGCTTGGGAGCGGGAGGCACAGATACGCAGTATTTT. This chain joins TRBV5-1 and TRBJ2-3; 8 nucleotides line up with TRBD2. In germline, CDR1 is SGHRS, CDR2 YFSETQ. The CDR3 length is 15 residues. The V segment lost 0 bases and the J segment 1 base; nucleotides outside the gene matches: 1.

The J gene is TRBJ2-5, the V gene TRBV2; D is possibly TRBD1 (5 bases). This CDR3 region has 13 residues. The V gene lost 8 bases and the J gene lost 0 bases, with 10 bases spanning the gap. Per the germline V gene, CDR1 is SNHLY and CDR2 is FYNNEI. CDR3 residues: CASGQGYQETQYF. CDR3 coding DNA: TGTGCCAGCGGGCAGGGATACCAAGAGACCCAGTACTTC.

The CDR3 bases are TGTGCCAGCAGCTTTGGCCAGCTAGCGGGAGGCTACAATGAGCAGTTCTTC. Translating gives CASSFGQLAGGYNEQFF. The genes are TRBV5-6 and TRBJ2-1; 11 nucleotides align to TRBD2. Germline CDR1 SGHDT, CDR2 YYEEEE. The length of the CDR3 is 17 residues. The trim removed 2 bases at V and 3 bases at J, leaving 7 bases unmatched.

The genes are TRBV15 and TRBJ2-7; 7 nucleotides line up with TRBD1. The trim removed 5 bases at V and 1 base at J, leaving 8 bases unmatched. In germline, CDR1 is LNHNV, CDR2 YYDKDF (reference sequence). The CDR3 extends over 15 amino acids. CDR3 sequence reads: CATSQGQAPSYEQYF. The CDR3 coding sequence is TGTGCCACCAGCCAAGGACAGGCGCCATCCTACGAGCAGTACTTC.

The chain combines TRBV28 with TRBJ1-2; 7 nucleotides align to TRBD1. Germline CDR1 MDHEN, CDR2 SYDVKM. The CDR3 covers 14 residues. The V segment lost 5 bases and the J segment 8 bases; nucleotides outside the gene matches: 11. In nucleotides, the CDR3 is TGTGCCAGCAGTCCTCCTCGACAGGGTAGCGGCTACACCTTC. Translated, it gives CASSPPRQGSGYTF.

The chain carries TRBV29-1 and TRBJ1-1, with 7 bases fitting TRBD1. CDR3 length: 12 residues. Germline CDR1 SQVTM, CDR2 ANQGSEA. The V gene end was trimmed by 5 bases and the J gene end by 1 base; junction bases not matched to a gene: 1. CDR3 sequence reads: CSVRQGNTEAFF. The CDR3 nucleotides read TGCAGCGTTCGACAGGGGAACACTGAAGCTTTCTTT.

This clone was seen just once. The V and J genes are TRBV14 and TRBJ1-1; D perhaps matches TRBD1 (6 bases). Germline-derived CDR1 and CDR2 are SGHDN and FVKESK. V gave up 0 bases and J gave up 11 bases, with 13 bases separating them. There are 13 residues in the CDR3. The CDR3: CASSQEQGRVAFF. CDR3 DNA: TGTGCCAGCAGCCAAGAACAGGGAAGAGTGGCTTTCTTT.

This chain uses TRBV30 with TRBJ1-1; possible D gene TRBD1, 5 bases. V lost 1 base to trimming and J lost 5 bases, with 14 bases between them. The CDR3 has 14 residues. CDR1 is GTSNPN, CDR2 SVGIG, per germline (reference sequence). The CDR3, as DNA: TGTGCCTGGAGTGCCTACGGGGGGAGGACTGAAGCTTTCTTT. It specifies CAWSAYGGRTEAFF.

V and J are TRBV6-5 and TRBJ2-7; 7 bases are a match to TRBD1. This CDR3 spans 12 amino acids. Germline V gene data show CDR1 as MNHEY and CDR2 as SVGAGI. The ends lost 3 bases at V and 11 bases at J; junction bases unmatched: 7. The CDR3 loop reads CASSYGQENKYF. The DNA for the CDR3 is TGTGCCAGCAGTTATGGACAGGAAAATAAGTACTTC.

The CDR3 loop is CASSVSRGPYEQYF. CDR3 in DNA: TGTGCCAGCAGCGTAAGTAGGGGGCCCTACGAGCAGTACTTC. The genes are TRBV9 and TRBJ2-7, with 7 bases aligning to TRBD1. Per germline, CDR1 SGDLS and CDR2 YYNGEE. This CDR3 contains 14 residues. Trimming cost V 1 base and J 2 bases; bases outside gene matches: 3. The whole variable domain, remainder taken from reference TRBV9 and TRBJ2-7, is DSGVTQTPKHLITATGQRVTLRCSPRSGDLSVYWYQQSLDQGLQFLIQYYNGEERAKGNILERFSAQQFPDLHSELNLSSLELGDSALYFCASSVSRGPYEQYFGPGTRLTVT.

The chain is built from TRBV2 and TRBJ1-5; TRBD1 aligns across 7 bases. The CDR3 has 14 amino acids. V was clipped by 6 bases and J by 5 bases; unmatched bases: 7. The germline V gene has CDR1 SNHLY and CDR2 FYNNEI. CDR3 amino acids: CASSLIQGDQPQHF. The CDR3, as DNA: TGTGCCAGCAGCCTCATCCAGGGGGATCAGCCCCAGCATTTT.

The rearrangement uses TRBV19 and TRBJ1-4; D possibly corresponds to TRBD1 (5 bases). Germline-derived CDR1 and CDR2 are LNHDA and SQIVND (reference sequence). The V and J ends lost 4 bases and 3 bases respectively, with 18 bases between them. The CDR3 length is 17 residues. The CDR3 DNA reads TGTGCCAGTAGTAACCCGCTTTCGGCGGGGGCTAATGAAAAACTGTTTTTT. It codes for CASSNPLSAGANEKLFF.

The rearrangement joins TRBV5-4 to TRBJ2-6, with D perhaps TRBD1 (6 bases). The V end was cut by 4 bases, the J end by 1 base, with 9 bases between. CDR1 and CDR2 from the germline V gene are SGHNT and YYREEE (reference sequence). This CDR3 spans 15 amino acids. For the CDR3, the DNA is TGTGCCAGCAGCCCGAGGGGGTCTGGGGCCAACGTCCTGACTTTC. It codes for CASSPRGSGANVLTF.

This chain joins TRBV19 and TRBJ1-5, with 7 bases lining up with TRBD1. The CDR3 runs 19 residues. Germline V gene data show CDR1 as LNHDA and CDR2 as SQIVND (reference sequence). With V trimmed by 3 bases and J by 0 bases, 14 bases remained unmatched. The DNA for the CDR3 is TGTGCCAGTAGTATTTTAGCCGGAGGGGGCCTAAATAGCAATCAGCCCCAGCATTTT. Protein: CASSILAGGGLNSNQPQHF.

The gene calls are TRBV6-5 and TRBJ2-5; D not certain. Germline CDR1 MNHEY, CDR2 SVGAGI. The CDR3 spans 12 residues. Trimming stripped 4 bases from V and 2 bases from J, with 5 bases between. The CDR3 loop is CASSSSQETQYF. CDR3 coding DNA: TGTGCCAGCAGTTCGTCTCAAGAGACCCAGTACTTC.

The chain is built from TRBV6-4 and TRBJ1-1; D possibly corresponds to TRBD1 (5 bases). The CDR3 sequence is 14 residues long. Trimming took off 7 bases at V and 1 base at J, with 13 bases between the two ends. Germline lookup yields CDR1 MRHNA and CDR2 SNTAGT. The CDR3 region is CASKNTGKNTEAFF. CDR3 in DNA: TGTGCCAGCAAGAATACAGGAAAGAACACTGAAGCTTTCTTT.

V is TRBV2 and J is TRBJ1-5; D call uncertain. Germline CDR1 reads SNHLY; CDR2 reads FYNNEI. The V gene lost 7 bases and the J gene lost 7 bases, with 14 bases spanning the gap. The CDR3 contains 13 residues. The CDR3 bases are TGTGCCAGCAATCGGGGAATTGGACAGCCCCAGCATTTT. This translates into CASNRGIGQPQHF.

The chain recombines TRBV2 with TRBJ2-5; D perhaps matches TRBD2 (5 bases). V lost 4 bases and J 1 base, leaving 13 bases between the germline ends. The CDR3 extends over 15 amino acids. Germline CDR1 SNHLY, CDR2 FYNNEI. The CDR3 DNA sequence: TGTGCCAGCAGTGGCGGGCCCTCCCCCCAAGAGACCCAGTACTTC. Its translation is CASSGGPSPQETQYF.

This clone was seen only a few times. The chain links TRBV9 to TRBJ2-3; weak D call: TRBD2 (6 bases). V shed 0 bases and J shed 2 bases, with 16 bases lying between them. CDR3 length: 17 amino acids. In germline, CDR1 is SGDLS, CDR2 YYNGEE. The CDR3 DNA reads as TGTGCCAGCAGCGTAGGGGTTAGCCGGGACTTCACAGATACGCAGTATTTT. This gives the protein CASSVGVSRDFTDTQYF.

The rearrangement links TRBV4-2 to TRBJ2-1; possible D gene TRBD2, 5 bases. The germline CDR1 and CDR2 sequences are LGHNA and YNFKEQ. CDR3 length: 11 amino acids. The V end was cut by 1 base, the J end by 10 bases, with 5 bases between. Written as DNA, the CDR3 is TGTGCCAGCAGCCAAGGGGAGGAGCAGTTCTTC. It translates to CASSQGEEQFF.

This clone showed up just once. V usage is TRBV28 and J usage is TRBJ2-1, with 12 bases that match TRBD2. Germline CDR1 MDHEN, CDR2 SYDVKM. The CDR3 runs 16 residues. Unmatched junction bases numbered 10, after V lost 10 bases and J lost 3 bases. DNA of the CDR3: TGTGCCACCAACCCGTGGACTAGCGGGGACTACAATGAGCAGTTCTTC. It is translated as CATNPWTSGDYNEQFF.

V is TRBV19 and J is TRBJ2-3, with D perhaps matching TRBD2 (5 bases). Trimming cost V 5 bases and J 4 bases, with 22 bases left between them. There are 17 residues in the CDR3. The V gene's germline CDR1 is LNHDA and CDR2 SQIVND (reference sequence). CDR3 region: CASSAVLRGRRADTQYF. In nucleotides, the CDR3 is TGTGCCAGTAGTGCAGTCCTTCGAGGGAGAAGGGCAGATACGCAGTATTTT. The full variable domain, its missing parts supplied by reference TRBV19 and TRBJ2-3, is DGGITQSPKYLFRKEGQNVTLSCEQNLNHDAMYWYRQDPGQGLRLIYYSQIVNDFQKGDIAEGYSVSREKKESFPLTVTSAQKNPTAFYLCASSAVLRGRRADTQYFGPGTRLTVL.

The chain combines TRBV7-3 with TRBJ1-2, with TRBD1 identical over 8 bases. This CDR3 has 14 residues. V shed 6 bases, J shed 4 bases, and the junction held 7 bases outside the gene matches. The V gene's germline CDR1 is SGHTA and CDR2 FQGTGA. CDR3 sequence: CASSSGGSGYGYTF. The CDR3 DNA reads TGTGCCAGCAGTTCAGGGGGCAGTGGCTATGGCTACACCTTC.

The chain joins TRBV7-8 to TRBJ2-7, with 7 bases that match TRBD1. The length of the CDR3 is 15 residues. Germline-derived CDR1 and CDR2 are SGHVS and FQNEAQ. V was pared by 5 bases and J by 0 bases, with 7 bases of the junction left unmatched. CDR3 nucleotide sequence: TGTGCCAGCAGCCCCCGATGGGACAGCTCCTACGAGCAGTACTTC. As protein: CASSPRWDSSYEQYF.